The text below deals with one T cell receptor (beta chain). Its antigen is not identified. Genomic DNA, serving as template, underwent TCR beta VDJ and CDR3 profiling. TCRdb independently ran MiXCR on the reads; one entry per CDR3 protein. The table shows over 150,000 distinct CDR3 sequences, with around half occurring only once. V was cut by 5 bases and J by 2 bases, with 13 bases left in between. This CDR3 has 14 residues. Germline CDR1 LNHDA, CDR2 SQIVND (reference sequence). The entry originates in a study of CD8+CD57+ T cells in acquired aplastic anemia. Whole-study findings and limits: Sharing between patients and controls was observed for twenty-nine CD8+ CDR3 sequences. Researchers reported that CD8+ Simpson's diversity was not significantly different in patients versus controls.

Sequencing involved patients with CD8+CD57+ cell expansion previously shown by flow cytometry. Severe acquired aplastic anemia affected all patients. All patients were therapy-naive when blood was sampled. The receptor was derived from a human donor with aplastic anemia. Input material: sorted CD4+, CD8+, or CD8+CD57+ T cells (not recorded which) from PBMCs. This rearrangement joins TRBV19 to TRBJ2-7, with D possibly being TRBD2 (5 bases). CDR3 loop: CASSEQMEAYEQYF. The CDR3 nucleotides read TGTGCCAGTAGTGAACAAATGGAGGCCTACGAGCAGTACTTC.